The 19 T cell receptor beta chains reported below all come from one sample, sequenced in a study of cytomegalovirus exposure and HLA in healthy donors. Primers for the PCR totalled 60 Vbeta and 13 Jbeta. This table comes from immunoSEQ multiplex PCR, and its TCRdb copy is limited to in-frame clones, with some not included. The sample yields under 200,000 clones, 82% seen once. The sequenced sample was PBMCs. The receptors stem from a woman between 18 and 29 years old in good health and CMV-seronegative.

This clone was detected only once. The chain carries TRBV19 and TRBJ1-5; D is undetermined. V was trimmed by 0 bases and J by 5 bases, leaving 8 bases between them. Germline V gives CDR1 LNHDA, CDR2 SQIVND (reference sequence). This CDR3 has 14 amino acids. CDR3 bases: TGTGCCAGTAGTATAGATACGGTTGATCAGCCCCAGCATTTT. Its translation: CASSIDTVDQPQHF.

This clone has a single count. The CDR3 sequence: CAWSGLGFAEAFF. The CDR3 DNA reads TGTGCCTGGAGTGGCCTGGGCTTCGCTGAAGCTTTCTTT. This chain connects TRBV30 to TRBJ1-1, with D unclear. Germline V CDR1 and CDR2: GTSNPN, SVGIG (reference sequence). This CDR3 is built from 13 residues. Trimming cost V 1 base and J 6 bases, with 12 bases left between them.

Worth noting for this clone: An end of the junction does not agree with germline; a read error may underlie this. The rearrangement uses TRBV7-9 and TRBJ2-7; D unresolved. This CDR3 has 12 amino acids. Germline V gives CDR1 SEHNR, CDR2 FQNEAQ (reference sequence). The CDR3 coding sequence is TGTGCCAGCAGTTTAGATACCTACGAGCAGTACTTC. This codes for CASSLDTYEQYF.

This chain connects TRBV5-1 to TRBJ1-1; D not resolved. V shed 0 bases and J shed 1 base, with 10 bases lying between them. CDR3 size: 15 residues. Per the germline V gene, CDR1 is SGHRS and CDR2 is YFSETQ. CDR3 DNA: TGCGCCAGCAGCTTGGTCCCGGAGGCGAACACTGAAGCTTTCTTT. Its translation is CASSLVPEANTEAFF.

This sequence joins TRBV6-6 and TRBJ2-3; perhaps TRBD2 as D (6 bases). CDR3 length: 11 amino acids. V was pared by 10 bases and J by 9 bases, with 14 bases between. Germline CDR1 reads MNHNY; CDR2 reads SVGAGI (reference sequence). The CDR3 region has the DNA TGTGCCACCCAAGGAGGAGGGACGCAGTATTTT. As protein: CATQGGGTQYF.

This rearrangement joins TRBV11-2 to TRBJ2-3; D remains unclear. Germline V gene sequence: CDR1 SGHAT, CDR2 FQNNGV. Trimming cost V 5 bases and J 5 bases, with 8 bases left between them. The CDR3 is made up of 12 amino acids. This CDR3 reads CASSTGVDTQYF. The CDR3 DNA is TGTGCCAGCAGCACGGGTGTAGATACGCAGTATTTT.

The V and J genes are TRBV25-1 and TRBJ1-1; D remains ambiguous. V dropped 0 bases and J dropped 5 bases, with 10 bases sitting between them. Germline-derived CDR1 and CDR2 are MGHDK and SYGVNS. The CDR3 loop spans 14 amino acids. CDR3 in DNA: TGTGCCAGCAGTGAATACCCGACACGGACTGAAGCTTTCTTT. Encoded protein: CASSEYPTRTEAFF.

The chain couples TRBV7-9 to TRBJ1-1, with D uncertain. Germline V gives CDR1 SEHNR, CDR2 FQNEAQ (reference sequence). The CDR3 spans 11 residues. V lost 5 bases and J 7 bases, leaving 8 bases between the germline ends. This CDR3 reads CASSPSSEAFF. CDR3 coding DNA: TGTGCCAGCAGCCCTAGCAGTGAAGCTTTCTTT. Looking up the rest from reference TRBV7-9 and TRBJ1-1 gives the full variable domain: DTGVSQNPRHKITKRGQNVTFRCDPISEHNRLYWYRQTLGQGPEFLTYFQNEAQLEKSRLLSDRFSAERPKGSFSTLEIQRTEQGDSAMYLCASSPSSEAFFGQGTRLTVV.

This clone came up a few times. The chain joins TRBV18 to TRBJ2-7; D is uncertain. CDR1 and CDR2 from the germline V gene are KGHSH and LQKENI. The CDR3 is 14 residues long. Trimming took 4 bases from V and 0 from J, leaving 10 bases between them. In DNA form, the CDR3 reads TGTGCCAGCTCACTCCAGACAAGCTCCTACGAGCAGTACTTC. Protein sequence: CASSLQTSSYEQYF.

The CDR3 protein is CASSPGSDYGYTF. The CDR3 nucleotides are TGTGCCAGCTCACCAGGCTCAGACTATGGCTACACCTTC. The chain carries TRBV18 and TRBJ1-2; D is uncertain. Trimming shortened V by 2 bases and J by 3 bases, and 7 bases separated the two germline ends. From germline, CDR1 is KGHSH and CDR2 LQKENI. The CDR3 sequence is 13 residues long.

The V call is TRBV7-6, the J call TRBJ1-5, with no clear D. Germline V CDR1 and CDR2: SGHVS, FNYEAQ. This CDR3 is built from 14 residues. V lost 5 bases and J 1 base, leaving 9 bases between the germline ends. CDR3 in amino acids: CASSEFRSNQPQHF. The CDR3 DNA reads as TGTGCCAGCAGCGAGTTCAGGAGCAATCAGCCCCAGCATTTT.

V is TRBV30 and J is TRBJ2-2; a possible D gene is TRBD1 (5 bases). Trimming left V 1 base short and J 7 bases short, with 10 bases between. Germline V gene sequence: CDR1 GTSNPN, CDR2 SVGIG (reference sequence). The CDR3 contains 13 residues. Written as DNA, the CDR3 is TGTGCCTGGAGTGCCCAGGGCATCGGGGAGCTGTTTTTT. It specifies CAWSAQGIGELFF. The whole variable domain, remainder taken from reference TRBV30 and TRBJ2-2, is SQTIHQWPATLVQPVGSPLSLECTVEGTSNPNLYWYRQAAGRGLQLLFYSVGIGQISSEVPQNLSASRPQDRQFILSSKKLLLSDSGFYLCAWSAQGIGELFFGEGSRLTVL.

J is TRBJ2-1 and V is TRBV6-6; perhaps TRBD2 as D (5 bases). Germline CDR1 is MNHNY and CDR2 is SVGAGI (reference sequence). The length of the CDR3 is 13 residues. With 7 bases removed from V and 9 bases from J, the gap between germline ends came to 16 bases. Here the CDR3 DNA reads TGTGCCAGCAACTCACAGCGGATTAGTGAGCAGTTCTTC. Protein product: CASNSQRISEQFF.

The chain joins TRBV28 to TRBJ1-3; tentative D call: TRBD1 (6 bases). V was trimmed by 5 bases and J by 0 bases, leaving 8 bases between them. The CDR3 contains 14 residues. Germline V gene sequence: CDR1 MDHEN, CDR2 SYDVKM. The CDR3 DNA reads TGTGCCAGCAGTCTACAGGGCTCTGGAAACACCATATATTTT. Translation: CASSLQGSGNTIYF. The complete variable domain, with remaining parts taken from reference TRBV28 and TRBJ1-3, reads DVKVTQSSRYLVKRTGEKVFLECVQDMDHENMFWYRQDPGLGLRLIYFSYDVKMKEKGDIPEGYSVSREKKERFSLILESASTNQTSMYLCASSLQGSGNTIYFGEGSWLTVV.

The J gene is TRBJ2-7, the V gene TRBV28, with D tentatively TRBD2 (6 bases). The germline V gene encodes CDR1 MDHEN and CDR2 SYDVKM. V lost 5 bases to trimming and J lost 2 bases, with 19 bases between them. This CDR3 is 16 amino acids long. CDR3 amino acids: CASSRLEGASTYEQYF. CDR3 coding DNA: TGTGCCAGCAGTCGACTGGAGGGTGCCTCAACCTACGAGCAGTACTTC.

The CDR3 loop reads CASSSPPGGNTGELFF. As DNA, the CDR3 is TGTGCCAGCAGCTCTCCCCCCGGCGGGAACACCGGGGAGCTGTTTTTT. J is TRBJ2-2 and V is TRBV25-1; no definite D call. The CDR3 length is 16 residues. Trimming removed 6 bases at V and 1 base at J, with 15 bases between. The V gene's germline CDR1 is MGHDK and CDR2 SYGVNS.

The chain couples TRBV15 to TRBJ1-2, with TRBD1 matching over 10 bases. V was pared by 3 bases and J by 0 bases, with 7 bases of the junction left unmatched. Per the germline V gene, CDR1 is LNHNV and CDR2 is YYDKDF (reference sequence). This CDR3 is 17 amino acids long. This chain's CDR3 is CATSRGTGEASNYGYTF. The CDR3 coding sequence is TGTGCCACCAGCAGGGGGACAGGGGAAGCCTCTAACTATGGCTACACCTTC.

The CDR3 coding sequence is TGTGCCAGCAGCTCGAGGACAGCGAACACTGAAGCTTTCTTT. This codes for CASSSRTANTEAFF. The chain couples TRBV7-2 to TRBJ1-1; D may be TRBD1 (6 bases). V was trimmed by 4 bases and J by 1 base, leaving 10 bases between them. The germline V gene has CDR1 SGHTA and CDR2 FQGNSA. The CDR3 has 14 amino acids.

This sequence joins TRBV6-5 and TRBJ1-6; D remains ambiguous. The germline V gene has CDR1 MNHEY and CDR2 SVGAGI. V lost 2 bases, J lost 9 bases, and 11 bases lay in between. The CDR3 loop spans 14 amino acids. The chain's CDR3 is CASSYEGLGSPLHF. DNA for the CDR3: TGTGCCAGCAGTTACGAGGGTCTGGGTTCACCCCTCCACTTT.